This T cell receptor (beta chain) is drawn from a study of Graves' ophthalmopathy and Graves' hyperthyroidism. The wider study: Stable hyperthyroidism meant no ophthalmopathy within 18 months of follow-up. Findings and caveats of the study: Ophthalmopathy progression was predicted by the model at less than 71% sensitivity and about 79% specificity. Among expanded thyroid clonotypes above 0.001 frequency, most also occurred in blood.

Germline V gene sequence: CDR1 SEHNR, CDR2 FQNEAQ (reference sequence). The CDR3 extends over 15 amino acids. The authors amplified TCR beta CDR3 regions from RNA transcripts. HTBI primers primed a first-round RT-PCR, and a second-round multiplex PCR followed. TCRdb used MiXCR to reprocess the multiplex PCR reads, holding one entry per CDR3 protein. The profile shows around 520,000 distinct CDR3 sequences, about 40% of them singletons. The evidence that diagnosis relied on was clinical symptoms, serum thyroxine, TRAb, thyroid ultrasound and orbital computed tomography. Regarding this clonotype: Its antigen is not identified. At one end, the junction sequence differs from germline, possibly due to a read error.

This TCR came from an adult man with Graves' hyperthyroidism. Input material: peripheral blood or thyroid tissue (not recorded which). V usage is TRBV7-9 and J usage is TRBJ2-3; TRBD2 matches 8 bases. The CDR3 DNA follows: TGTGCCGGCAGCTTACTCGGGGGGGAACCAGATACGCAGTATTTT. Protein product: CAGSLLGGEPDTQYF.